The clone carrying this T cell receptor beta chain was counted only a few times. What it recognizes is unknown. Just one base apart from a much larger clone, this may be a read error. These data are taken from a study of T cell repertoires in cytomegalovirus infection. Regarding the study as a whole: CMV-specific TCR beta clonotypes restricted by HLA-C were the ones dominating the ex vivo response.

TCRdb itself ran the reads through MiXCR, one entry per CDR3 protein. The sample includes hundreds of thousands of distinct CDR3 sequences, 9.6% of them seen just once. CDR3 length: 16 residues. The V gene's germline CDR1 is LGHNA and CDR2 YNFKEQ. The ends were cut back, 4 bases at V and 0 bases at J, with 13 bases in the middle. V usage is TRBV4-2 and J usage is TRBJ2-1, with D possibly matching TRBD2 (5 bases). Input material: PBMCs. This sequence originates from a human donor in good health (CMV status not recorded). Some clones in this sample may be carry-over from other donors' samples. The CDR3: CASSLRAESSYNEQFF. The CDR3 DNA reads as TGTGCCAGCAGCCTCCGAGCGGAGAGCTCCTACAATGAGCAGTTCTTC.